The TCR beta chain under discussion was sequenced for a study of blood T cell repertoires in COVID-19. On the study more broadly: Samples of COVID-19 (acute and convalescent) were obtained from the United States, Italy and Spain. Sources were T cells, B-cell-depleted T cells, or PBMCs; the material itself was cDNA or gDNA.

The V and J ends lost 7 bases and 8 bases respectively, with 18 bases between them. Germline CDR1 is MNHEY and CDR2 is SMNVEV (reference sequence). The CDR3 is made up of 15 amino acids. This clone was detected only a few times. Method: immunoSEQ multiplex PCR; TCRdb's copy keeps in-frame clones and lacks some. The sample yields 200,000 to 250,000 clones, 65% to 90% seen once. This chain uses TRBV27 with TRBJ1-6; possible D gene TRBD1, 6 bases. This TCR was recovered from a man in his forties or fifties with active or convalescent COVID-19. Sequenced input: peripheral blood. The DNA for the CDR3 is TGTGCCAGCACCACAGTTAGGGGGAATTATTCACCCCTCCACTTT. Protein: CASTTVRGNYSPLHF.